This T cell receptor (beta chain) was profiled in a study of T cell responses to AZD1222 COVID-19 vaccine. Study-wide results and caveats: Recipients of AZD1222 seropositive at baseline numbered only 5 or 6. Rises in breadth and depth of Spike-specific TCRs came after two AZD1222 doses.

Second-dose recipients at about 4 or about 12 weeks were treated as one pooled group. In regard to this clone: Its antigen is unknown.

The ends were cut back, 0 bases at V and 6 bases at J, with 6 bases in the middle. The CDR3 is made up of 13 amino acids. Per germline, CDR1 SGDLS and CDR2 YYNGEE. The method was immunoSEQ multiplex PCR; TCRdb's version includes in-frame clones alone and lacks a portion of them. Of roughly 77,000 clones detected, approximately 92% appear once; the ten largest clones hold approximately 5%. The chain recombines TRBV9 with TRBJ2-2; D not resolved. This material consisted of peripheral blood, taken 28 days after the second AZD1222 dose. This receptor was taken from an adult who received the AZD1222 COVID-19 vaccine. The CDR3 spells CASSVAEAGELFF. In nucleotides, the CDR3 is TGTGCCAGCAGCGTAGCTGAAGCCGGGGAGCTGTTTTTT.